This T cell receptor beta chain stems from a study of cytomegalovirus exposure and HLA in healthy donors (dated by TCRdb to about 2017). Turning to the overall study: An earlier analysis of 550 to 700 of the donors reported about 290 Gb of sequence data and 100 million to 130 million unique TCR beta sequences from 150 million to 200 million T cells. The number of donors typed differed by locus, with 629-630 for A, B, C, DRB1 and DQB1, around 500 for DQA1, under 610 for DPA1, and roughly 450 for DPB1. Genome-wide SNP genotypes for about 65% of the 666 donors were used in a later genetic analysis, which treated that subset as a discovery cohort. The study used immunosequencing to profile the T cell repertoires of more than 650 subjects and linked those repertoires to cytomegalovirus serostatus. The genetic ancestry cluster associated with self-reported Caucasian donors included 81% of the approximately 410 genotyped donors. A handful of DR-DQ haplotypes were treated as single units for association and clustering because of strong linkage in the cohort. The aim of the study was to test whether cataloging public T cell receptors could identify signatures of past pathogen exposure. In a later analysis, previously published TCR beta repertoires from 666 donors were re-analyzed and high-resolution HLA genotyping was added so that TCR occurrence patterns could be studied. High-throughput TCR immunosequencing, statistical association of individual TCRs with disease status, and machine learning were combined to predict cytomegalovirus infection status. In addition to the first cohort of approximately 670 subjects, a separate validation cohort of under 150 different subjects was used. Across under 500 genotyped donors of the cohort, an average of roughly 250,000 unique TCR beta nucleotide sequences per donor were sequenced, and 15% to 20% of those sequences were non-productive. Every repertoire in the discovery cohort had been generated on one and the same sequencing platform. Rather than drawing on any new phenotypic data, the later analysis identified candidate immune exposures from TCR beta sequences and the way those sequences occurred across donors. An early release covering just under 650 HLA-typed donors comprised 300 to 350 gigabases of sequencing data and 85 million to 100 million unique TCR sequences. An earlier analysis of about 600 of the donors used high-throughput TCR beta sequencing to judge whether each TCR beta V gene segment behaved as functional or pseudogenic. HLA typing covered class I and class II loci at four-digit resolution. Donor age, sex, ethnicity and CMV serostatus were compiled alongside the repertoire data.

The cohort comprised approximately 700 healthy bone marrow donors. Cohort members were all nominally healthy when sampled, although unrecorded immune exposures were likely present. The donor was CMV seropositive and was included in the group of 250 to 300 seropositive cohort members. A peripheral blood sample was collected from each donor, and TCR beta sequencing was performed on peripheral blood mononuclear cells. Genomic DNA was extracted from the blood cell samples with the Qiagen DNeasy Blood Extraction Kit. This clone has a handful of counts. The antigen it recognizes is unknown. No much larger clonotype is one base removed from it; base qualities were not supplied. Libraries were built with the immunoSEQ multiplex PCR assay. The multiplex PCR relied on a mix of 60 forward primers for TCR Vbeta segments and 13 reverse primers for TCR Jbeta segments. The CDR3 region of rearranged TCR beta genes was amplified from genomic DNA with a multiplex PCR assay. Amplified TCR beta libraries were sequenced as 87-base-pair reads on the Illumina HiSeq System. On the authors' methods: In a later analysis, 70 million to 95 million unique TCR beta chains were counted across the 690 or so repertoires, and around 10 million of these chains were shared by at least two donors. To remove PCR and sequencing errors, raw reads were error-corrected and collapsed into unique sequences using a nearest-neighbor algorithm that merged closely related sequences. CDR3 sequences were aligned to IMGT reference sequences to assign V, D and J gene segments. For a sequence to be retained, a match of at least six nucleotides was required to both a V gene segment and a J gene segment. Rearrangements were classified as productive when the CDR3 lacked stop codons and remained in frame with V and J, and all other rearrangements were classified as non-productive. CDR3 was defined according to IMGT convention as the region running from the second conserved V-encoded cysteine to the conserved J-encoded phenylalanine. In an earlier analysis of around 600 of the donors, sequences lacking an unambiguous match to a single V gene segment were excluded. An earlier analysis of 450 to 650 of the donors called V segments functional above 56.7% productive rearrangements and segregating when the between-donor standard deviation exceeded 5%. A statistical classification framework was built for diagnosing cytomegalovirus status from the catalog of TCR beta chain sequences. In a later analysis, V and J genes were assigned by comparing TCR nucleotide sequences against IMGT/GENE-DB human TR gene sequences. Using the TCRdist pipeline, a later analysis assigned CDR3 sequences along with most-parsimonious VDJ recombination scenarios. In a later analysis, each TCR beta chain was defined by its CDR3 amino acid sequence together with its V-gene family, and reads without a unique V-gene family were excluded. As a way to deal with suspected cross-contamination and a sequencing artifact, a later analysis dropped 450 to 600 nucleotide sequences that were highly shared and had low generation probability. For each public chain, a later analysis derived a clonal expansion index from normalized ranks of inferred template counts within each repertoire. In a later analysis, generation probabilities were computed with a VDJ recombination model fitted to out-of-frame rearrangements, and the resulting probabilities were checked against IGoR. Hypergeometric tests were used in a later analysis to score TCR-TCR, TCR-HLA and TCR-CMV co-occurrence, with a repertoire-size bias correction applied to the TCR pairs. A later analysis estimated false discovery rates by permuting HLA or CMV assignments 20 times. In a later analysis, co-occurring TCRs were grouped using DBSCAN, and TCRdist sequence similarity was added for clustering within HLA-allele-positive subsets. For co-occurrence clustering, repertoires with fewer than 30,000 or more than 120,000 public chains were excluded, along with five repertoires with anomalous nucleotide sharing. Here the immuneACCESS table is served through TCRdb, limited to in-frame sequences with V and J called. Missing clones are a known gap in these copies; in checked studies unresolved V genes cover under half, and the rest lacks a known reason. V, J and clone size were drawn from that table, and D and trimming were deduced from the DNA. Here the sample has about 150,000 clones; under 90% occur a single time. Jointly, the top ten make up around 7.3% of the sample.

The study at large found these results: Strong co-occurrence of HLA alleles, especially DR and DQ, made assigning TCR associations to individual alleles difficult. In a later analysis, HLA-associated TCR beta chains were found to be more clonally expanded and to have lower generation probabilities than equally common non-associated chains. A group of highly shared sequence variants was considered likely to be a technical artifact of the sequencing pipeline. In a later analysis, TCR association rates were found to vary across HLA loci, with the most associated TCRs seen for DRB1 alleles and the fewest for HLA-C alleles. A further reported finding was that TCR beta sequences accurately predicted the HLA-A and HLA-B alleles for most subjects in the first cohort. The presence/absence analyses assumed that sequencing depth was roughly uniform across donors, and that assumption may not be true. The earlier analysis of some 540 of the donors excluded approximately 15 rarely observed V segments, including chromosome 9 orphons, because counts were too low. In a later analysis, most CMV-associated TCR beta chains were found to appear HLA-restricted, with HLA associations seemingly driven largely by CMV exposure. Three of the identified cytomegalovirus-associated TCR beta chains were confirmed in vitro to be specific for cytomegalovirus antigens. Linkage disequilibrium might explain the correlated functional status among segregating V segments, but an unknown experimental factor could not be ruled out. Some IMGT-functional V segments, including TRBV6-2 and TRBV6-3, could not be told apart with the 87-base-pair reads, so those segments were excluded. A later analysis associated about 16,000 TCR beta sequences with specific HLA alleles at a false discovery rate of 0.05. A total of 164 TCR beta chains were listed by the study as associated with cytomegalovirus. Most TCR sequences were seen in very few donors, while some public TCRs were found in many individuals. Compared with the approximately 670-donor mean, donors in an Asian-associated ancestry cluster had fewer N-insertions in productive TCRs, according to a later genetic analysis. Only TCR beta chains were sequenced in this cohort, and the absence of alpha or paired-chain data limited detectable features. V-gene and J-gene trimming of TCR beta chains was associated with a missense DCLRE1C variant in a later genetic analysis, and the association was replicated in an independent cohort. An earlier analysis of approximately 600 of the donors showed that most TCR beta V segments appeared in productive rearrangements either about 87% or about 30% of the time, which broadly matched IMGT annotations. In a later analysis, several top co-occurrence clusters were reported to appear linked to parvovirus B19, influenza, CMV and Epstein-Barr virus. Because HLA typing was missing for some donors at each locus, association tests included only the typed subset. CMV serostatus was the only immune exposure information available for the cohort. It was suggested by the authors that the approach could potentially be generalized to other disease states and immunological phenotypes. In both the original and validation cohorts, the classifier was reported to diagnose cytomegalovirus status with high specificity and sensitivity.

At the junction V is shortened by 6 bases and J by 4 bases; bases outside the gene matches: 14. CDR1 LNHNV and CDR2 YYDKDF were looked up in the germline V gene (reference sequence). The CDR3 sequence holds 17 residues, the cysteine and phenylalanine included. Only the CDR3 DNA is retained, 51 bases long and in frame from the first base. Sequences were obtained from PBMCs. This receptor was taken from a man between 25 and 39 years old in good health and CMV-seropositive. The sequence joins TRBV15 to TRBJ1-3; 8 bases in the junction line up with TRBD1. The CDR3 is CATSPPSGGARGNTIYF. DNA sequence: TGTGCCACCAGTCCTCCGTCAGGGGGCGCGAGGGGAAACACCATATATTTT.